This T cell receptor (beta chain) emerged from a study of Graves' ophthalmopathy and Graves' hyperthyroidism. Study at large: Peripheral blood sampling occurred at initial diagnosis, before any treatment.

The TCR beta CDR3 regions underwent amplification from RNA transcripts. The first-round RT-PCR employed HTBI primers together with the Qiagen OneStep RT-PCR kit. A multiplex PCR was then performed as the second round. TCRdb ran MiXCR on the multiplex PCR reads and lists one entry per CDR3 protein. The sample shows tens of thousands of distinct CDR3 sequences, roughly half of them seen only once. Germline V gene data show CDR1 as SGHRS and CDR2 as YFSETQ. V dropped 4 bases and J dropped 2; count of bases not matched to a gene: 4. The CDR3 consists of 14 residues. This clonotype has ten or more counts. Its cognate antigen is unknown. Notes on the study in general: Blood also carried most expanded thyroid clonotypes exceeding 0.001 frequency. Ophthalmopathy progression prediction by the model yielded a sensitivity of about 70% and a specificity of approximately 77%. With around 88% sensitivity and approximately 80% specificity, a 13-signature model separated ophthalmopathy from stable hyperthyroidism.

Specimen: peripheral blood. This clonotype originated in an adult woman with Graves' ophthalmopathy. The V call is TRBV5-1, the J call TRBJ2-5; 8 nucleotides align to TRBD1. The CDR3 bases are TGCGCCAGCAGCCGGGACAGGAGGCAAGAGACCCAGTACTTC. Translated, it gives CASSRDRRQETQYF.